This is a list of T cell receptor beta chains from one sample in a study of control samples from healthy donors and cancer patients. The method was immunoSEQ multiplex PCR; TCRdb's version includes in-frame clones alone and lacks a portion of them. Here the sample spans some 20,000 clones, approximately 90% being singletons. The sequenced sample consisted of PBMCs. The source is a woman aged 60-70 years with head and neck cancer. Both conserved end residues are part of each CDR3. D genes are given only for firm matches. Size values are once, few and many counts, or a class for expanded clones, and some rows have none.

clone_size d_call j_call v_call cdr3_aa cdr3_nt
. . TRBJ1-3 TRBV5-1 CASSLGGDSGNTIYF TGCGCCAGCAGCTTGGGGGGCGACTCTGGAAACACCATATATTTT
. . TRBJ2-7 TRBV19 CASSMAGHSYEQYF TGTGCCAGTAGTATGGCAGGTCACTCCTACGAGCAGTACTTC
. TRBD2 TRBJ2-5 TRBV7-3 CASSLRGGRLAGETQYF TGTGCCAGCAGCTTAAGGGGGGGTAGACTAGCGGGAGAGACCCAGTACTTC
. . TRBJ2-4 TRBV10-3 CAISESGPLTKNIQYF TGTGCCATCAGTGAGTCGGGGCCACTGACCAAAAACATTCAGTACTTC
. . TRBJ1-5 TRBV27 CASSLNRANQPQHF TGTGCCAGCAGTTTGAACAGGGCCAATCAGCCCCAGCATTTT
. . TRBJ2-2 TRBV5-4 CASSLEALNTGELFF TGTGCCAGCAGCTTGGAAGCACTAAACACCGGGGAGCTGTTTTTT
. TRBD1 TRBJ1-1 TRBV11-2 CASSPNHRGRWTEAFF TGTGCCAGCAGCCCAAACCACAGGGGAAGGTGGACTGAAGCTTTCTTT
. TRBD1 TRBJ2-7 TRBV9 CASSVDQGQGKQYF TGTGCCAGCAGCGTAGACCAGGGACAGGGGAAGCAGTACTTC
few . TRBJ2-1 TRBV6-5 CASSYERDRGGNEQFF TGTGCCAGCAGTTACGAACGGGACCGAGGAGGCAATGAGCAGTTCTTC
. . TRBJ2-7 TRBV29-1 CSVSQGGARNEQYF TGCAGCGTTTCCCAGGGGGGGGCGAGAAACGAGCAGTACTTC
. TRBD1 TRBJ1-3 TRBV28 CASSPDGTGRFSGNTIYF TGTGCCAGCAGTCCTGATGGGACAGGACGCTTCTCTGGAAACACCATATATTTT
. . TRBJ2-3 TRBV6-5 CASSPPGPSTDTQYF TGTGCCAGCAGTCCACCGGGACCTAGCACAGATACGCAGTATTTT
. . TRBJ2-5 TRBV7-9 CASSFEGGETQYF TGTGCCAGCAGCTTCGAGGGCGGGGAGACCCAGTACTTC
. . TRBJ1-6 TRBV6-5 CASILTRPFDSPLHF TGTGCCAGCATTTTGACACGACCTTTTGATTCACCCCTCCACTTT
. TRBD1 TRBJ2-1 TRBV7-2 CASLDRAQARDEQFF TGTGCCAGCCTTGACAGGGCCCAAGCCAGGGATGAGCAGTTCTTC
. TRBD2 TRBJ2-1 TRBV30 CAWSSLAGVYNEQFF TGTGCCTGGAGTAGCCTAGCGGGAGTATATAATGAGCAGTTCTTC
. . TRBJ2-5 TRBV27 CASGPQGWETQYF TGTGCCAGCGGTCCGCAGGGGTGGGAGACCCAGTACTTC
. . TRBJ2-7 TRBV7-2 CASSVQGSNPYEQYF TGTGCCAGCAGCGTTCAGGGTTCGAACCCCTACGAGCAGTACTTC
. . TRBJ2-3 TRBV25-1 CASSLGRGTDTQYF TGTGCCAGCTCCCTCGGCAGGGGCACAGATACGCAGTATTTT
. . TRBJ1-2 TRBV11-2 CASSPAALALGYGYTF TGTGCCAGCAGCCCTGCGGCCCTCGCCTTGGGCTATGGCTACACCTTC
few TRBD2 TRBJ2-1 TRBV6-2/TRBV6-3 CASSYSQSIAGGRPIDEQFF TGTGCCAGCAGTTACTCCCAATCGATAGCGGGAGGACGGCCAATTGATGAGCAGTTCTTC
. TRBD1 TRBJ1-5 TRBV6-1 CASSEALWDSNPYQPQHF TGTGCCAGCAGTGAAGCTTTATGGGACAGCAACCCTTATCAGCCCCAGCATTTT
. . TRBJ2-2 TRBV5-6 CASSLVSEAGELFF TGTGCCAGCAGCTTGGTAAGCGAAGCCGGGGAGCTGTTTTTT
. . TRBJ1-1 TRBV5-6 CASSGQGLTHEAFF TGTGCCAGCAGCGGCCAGGGACTGACGCATGAAGCTTTCTTT
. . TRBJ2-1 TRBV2 CASIQLFGGNEQFF TGTGCCAGCATCCAATTGTTTGGGGGAAATGAGCAGTTCTTC
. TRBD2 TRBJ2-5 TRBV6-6 CASSWGGQETQYF TGTGCCAGCAGTTGGGGGGGCCAAGAGACCCAGTACTTC
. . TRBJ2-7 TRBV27 CASSFGQNYEQYF TGTGCCAGCAGTTTTGGACAGAACTACGAGCAGTACTTC
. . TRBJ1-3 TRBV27 CASSSGAGNTIYF TGTGCCAGCAGTTCAGGGGCTGGAAACACCATATATTTT
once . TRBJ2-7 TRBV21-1 CASSNPNQGAYEQYF TGTGCCAGCAGCAATCCTAATCAGGGGGCTTACGAGCAGTACTTC
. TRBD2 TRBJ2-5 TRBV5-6 CASSLDAGGSETQYF TGTGCCAGCAGCTTGGACGCGGGAGGGTCAGAGACCCAGTACTTC
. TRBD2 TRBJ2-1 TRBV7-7 CASSRLAGSYNEQFF TGTGCCAGCAGCCGACTAGCGGGGTCCTACAATGAGCAGTTCTTC
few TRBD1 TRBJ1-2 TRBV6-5 CATSLRGQDGYTF TGTGCCACCAGTTTGAGGGGGCAGGATGGCTACACCTTC
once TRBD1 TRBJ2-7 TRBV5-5 CASRGTGNYEQYF TGTGCCAGCAGAGGGACAGGGAACTACGAGCAATACTTC
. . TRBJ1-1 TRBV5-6 CASSPKGSTEAFF TGTGCCAGCAGCCCCAAGGGGTCCACTGAAGCTTTCTTT
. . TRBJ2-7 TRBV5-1 CASSLSSYGTYEQYF TGCGCCAGCAGCTTGTCTTCCTACGGGACCTACGAGCAGTACTTC